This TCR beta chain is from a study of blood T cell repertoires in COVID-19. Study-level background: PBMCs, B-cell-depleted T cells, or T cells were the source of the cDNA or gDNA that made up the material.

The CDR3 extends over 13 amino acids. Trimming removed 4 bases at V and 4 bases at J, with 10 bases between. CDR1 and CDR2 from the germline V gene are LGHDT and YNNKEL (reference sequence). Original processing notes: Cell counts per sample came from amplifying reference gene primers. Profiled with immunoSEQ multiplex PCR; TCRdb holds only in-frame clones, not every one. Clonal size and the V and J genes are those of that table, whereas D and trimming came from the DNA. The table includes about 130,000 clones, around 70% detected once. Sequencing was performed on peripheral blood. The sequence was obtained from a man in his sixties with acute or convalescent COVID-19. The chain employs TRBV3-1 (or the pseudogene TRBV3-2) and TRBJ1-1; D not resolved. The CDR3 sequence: CASSRTSGTEAFF. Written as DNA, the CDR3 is TGTGCCAGCAGCCGAACTTCGGGCACTGAAGCTTTCTTT.